Listed below are T cell receptor beta chains from one sample, sequenced in a study of blood T cell repertoires in COVID-19. The repertoire was sequenced with immunoSEQ multiplex PCR; TCRdb's copy has only in-frame clones and lacks some. The sample lists around 190,000 clones, 88% occurring once. Sequenced input: PBMCs or T cells enriched from blood (not recorded which). The receptors were sampled from a woman aged 18-29 years who had recovered from COVID-19. Each CDR3 is given with its conserved first and last residue. D genes are given only for firm matches.

d_call: TRBD1
j_call: TRBJ1-2
v_call: TRBV6-5
cdr3_aa: CASSYRDRAGHGYTF

d_call: .
j_call: TRBJ2-7
v_call: TRBV4-2
cdr3_aa: CASSQGRGENEQYF

d_call: .
j_call: TRBJ2-5
v_call: TRBV6-4
cdr3_aa: CASSEGPAQETQYF

d_call: .
j_call: TRBJ2-3
v_call: TRBV4-3
cdr3_aa: CASSQEGRVSDTQYF

d_call: .
j_call: TRBJ2-3
v_call: TRBV5-8
cdr3_aa: CASSLEGRWTDTQYF

d_call: .
j_call: TRBJ2-7
v_call: TRBV5-1
cdr3_aa: CASSLVQSVNEQYF

d_call: .
j_call: TRBJ1-1
v_call: TRBV21-1
cdr3_aa: CASTNWATEAFF

d_call: .
j_call: TRBJ2-3
v_call: TRBV18
cdr3_aa: CASSPALRDVSDTQYF

d_call: TRBD1
j_call: TRBJ1-1
v_call: TRBV10-3
cdr3_aa: CATETGLNTEAFF

d_call: .
j_call: TRBJ2-2
v_call: TRBV11-2
cdr3_aa: CASSLGGSHRNTGELFF

d_call: TRBD2
j_call: TRBJ2-7
v_call: TRBV28
cdr3_aa: CASSLASGNEQYF

d_call: TRBD2
j_call: TRBJ2-7
v_call: TRBV7-6
cdr3_aa: CASLTLLAGLRDEQYF

d_call: TRBD2
j_call: TRBJ2-7
v_call: TRBV19
cdr3_aa: CASSLSGTMDQRYYEQYF

d_call: .
j_call: TRBJ1-2
v_call: TRBV6-5
cdr3_aa: CASSYGQAGDGYTF

d_call: .
j_call: TRBJ1-2
v_call: TRBV28
cdr3_aa: CASSPPGGRYYGYTF

d_call: .
j_call: TRBJ2-7
v_call: TRBV19
cdr3_aa: CASSIYGTGLGEATFYEQYF

d_call: TRBD1
j_call: TRBJ1-5
v_call: TRBV25-1
cdr3_aa: CASSEKWIRQGRNQPQHF

d_call: .
j_call: TRBJ2-1
v_call: TRBV3-1/TRBV3-2
cdr3_aa: CASSHIYEQFF

d_call: .
j_call: TRBJ2-5
v_call: TRBV11-3
cdr3_aa: CASSPGTMESGETQYF

d_call: .
j_call: TRBJ2-7
v_call: TRBV5-5
cdr3_aa: CASNVAGIAYEQYF

d_call: TRBD1
j_call: TRBJ1-3
v_call: TRBV15
cdr3_aa: CATSRDPGQGNGNTIYF

d_call: TRBD1
j_call: TRBJ1-2
v_call: TRBV30
cdr3_aa: CAWSAPGGGYTF

d_call: TRBD1
j_call: TRBJ1-3
v_call: TRBV27
cdr3_aa: CASTLDDRAYAGNTIYF

d_call: .
j_call: TRBJ1-2
v_call: TRBV20-1
cdr3_aa: CSQSRDGYTF